This T cell receptor beta chain emerged from a study of beta chain features in type 1 diabetes (dated by TCRdb to the late 2010s). The study in broad terms: Mean age, gender distribution, total cell number and subset yield did not differ between patients and healthy donors. A total of roughly 99 million sorted cells were examined across all samples, and the number of cells per subset was strongly correlated with RNA yield. In the study, TCRB repertoires of sorted circulating CD4+ T cell subsets from recently diagnosed type 1 diabetes patients were compared with those of matched healthy donors. Whereas all 28 donors provided naive and central memory subsets, regulatory and stem cell-like memory subsets were isolated from just 8 patients and roughly eight healthy donors.

After removal of 5 bases from V and 0 bases from J, the junction retains 24 bases not matched to a gene. The CDR3 holds 23 amino acids from the cysteine to the phenylalanine. The sequence is cut down to CDR3 DNA, 69 bases in frame from base 1. The germline V gene (reference sequence) sets CDR1 to GTSNPN and CDR2 to SVGIG. For this clone: Its antigen target is currently unknown. No much larger clone is present one base from it, and per-base qualities are unavailable.

The entire isolated RNA was reverse transcribed using the High Capacity cDNA Reverse Transcription Kit, and thus expressed TCRB transcripts were sequenced. Naive, central memory and regulatory T cell samples underwent deep immunoSEQ sequencing, averaging about 3.57 million total reads per sample. Sorted cells were lysed in RLT buffer and RNA was extracted with DNase-treated RNeasy Micro or Mini kits, depending on cell number. Each cell subset was processed on its own to prevent cross-contamination, while patient and healthy donor samples were processed together. The immunoSEQ multiplex PCR was used to amplify TCRB sequences from cDNA, generating 87-bp fragments that spanned the CDR3 region. Sequencing of the amplicons was done on the Illumina HiSeq platform. The study's own analysis went as follows. Synthetic template baselines were used to correct PCR bias computationally, reads within Hamming distance 2 were collapsed together, and singletons that could not be merged were discarded. By aligning reads against IMGT, V, D and J genes, CDR3 length, and insertions or deletions at six rearrangement sites were assigned. Within each subset, clonotype counts were normalized to the number of sorted cells before true diversity and Gini coefficients were calculated with the tcR R package. The overlap coefficient, calculated on TCRB nucleotide sequences, was used to quantify repertoire sharing. Imported from immuneACCESS, the table was reduced by TCRdb to in-frame sequences with V and J called. These copies leave out some clones; in studies compared against another copy, an unresolved V gene accounts for under half, and the cause of the remainder is not known. That table is the source of V, J and clone size, and D and trimming were worked out from the DNA. Present in this sample are fewer than 200,000 clones, around an eighth of which were seen just once. About 0.58% of the sample is taken by the ten largest.

Each donor gave one peripheral blood draw, averaging about 100 mL, which was collected into heparinised tubes. A BD FACSAria II was used to sort naive, central memory, regulatory and stem cell-like memory CD4+ T cells with a panel that included CD45RO, CCR7, CD25, CD127, CD95 and CD27. Every sorted population had a purity above 95%. PBMCs were separated immediately by Lymphoprep density gradient centrifugation and were stained directly, without being cultured. To minimize batch effects, samples were stained and sorted in pairs, one healthy donor with one patient per experiment. Overall study outcomes, separate from this receptor: Shorter templates might be favored by PCR, yet because patient and control samples were amplified and corrected together, any such skew would affect both groups equally. Sequencing cDNA rather than genomic DNA could over-represent highly expressing activated cells, although activation and CD3 levels did not differ between groups. Naive, central memory and regulatory TCRB repertoires appeared to be more similar among patients than among healthy donors. Because small numbers of individuals were included in the HLA sub-analyses, any influence of HLA type on TCRB rearrangement was left unresolved. Fewer insertions and more nucleotide deletions at VDJ recombination sites were observed in patients with type 1 diabetes, implying thymic rearrangement abnormalities. A moderate but significant shortening of TCRB CDR3 length was observed in type 1 diabetes patients in all four CD4+ subsets.

The source is a young woman in good health. Rearrangement joined TRBV30 to TRBJ2-1, with TRBD2 identical over 14 junction bases. The sequenced sample was central memory CD4+ T cells from blood. DNA sequence: TGTGCCTGGTGGAGAGGGGTGTCGAGACTAGCGGGAGGGACATCGAGCTCCTACAATGAGCAGTTCTTC. It codes for CAWWRGVSRLAGGTSSSYNEQFF.